A selection of T cell receptor beta chains follows, all from one sample in a study of radiotherapy plus CTLA-4 blockade in lung cancer. Sequencing used immunoSEQ multiplex PCR; TCRdb keeps in-frame clones, though not all of them. The sample records 15,000 to 20,000 clones, approximately 85% being singletons. Sample: peripheral blood, taken from a patient treated with radiotherapy plus ipilimumab. The source is a human donor with non-small cell lung cancer whose response to radiotherapy plus ipilimumab could not be evaluated. The CDR3 runs from the conserved cysteine through the conserved F or W. The D gene is left open where the match is weak. Part of the rows lack a size; the others show once, few, many or a class for expanded clones.

D gene: TRBD1
V gene: TRBV15
clone size: few
J gene: TRBJ1-5
CDR3 DNA: TGTGCCACCAGACCGGACAGGGCGAGCAATCAGCCCCAGCATTTT
CDR3 protein: CATRPDRASNQPQHF

D gene: TRBD1
V gene: TRBV9
clone size: -
J gene: TRBJ1-2
CDR3 DNA: TGTGCCAGCAACACAGGGGGCGGGCAGGGCTACACCTTC
CDR3 protein: CASNTGGGQGYTF

D gene: -
V gene: TRBV6-1
clone size: -
J gene: TRBJ2-1
CDR3 DNA: TGTGCCAGCAGTGAACCGGGATCCTACAATGAGCAGTTCTTC
CDR3 protein: CASSEPGSYNEQFF

D gene: -
V gene: TRBV18
clone size: -
J gene: TRBJ2-7
CDR3 DNA: TGTGCCAGCTCACCTAATGCAGGGTTAGAGCAGTACTTC
CDR3 protein: CASSPNAGLEQYF

D gene: -
V gene: TRBV7-3
clone size: -
J gene: TRBJ2-7
CDR3 DNA: TGTGCCAGCAGCTTATCGGGGGCCGGGACAGCGAACTCCTACGAGCAGTACTTC
CDR3 protein: CASSLSGAGTANSYEQYF

D gene: TRBD2
V gene: TRBV27
clone size: -
J gene: TRBJ2-7
CDR3 DNA: TGTGCCAGCAGTTTACAGACTAGCGGGGGCGAGCAGTACTTC
CDR3 protein: CASSLQTSGGEQYF

D gene: -
V gene: TRBV6-1
clone size: -
J gene: TRBJ1-1
CDR3 DNA: TGTGCCAGCAGTCCCCGACAGGAGTCTTTCTTT
CDR3 protein: CASSPRQESFF

D gene: -
V gene: TRBV5-6
clone size: -
J gene: TRBJ2-5
CDR3 DNA: TGTGCCAGCAGCACAGGGTACCCAGGGGAGACCCAGTACTTC
CDR3 protein: CASSTGYPGETQYF

D gene: -
V gene: TRBV7-9
clone size: -
J gene: TRBJ2-3
CDR3 DNA: TGTGCCAGCAGCGCACCATACTTGAGGCAGTATTTT
CDR3 protein: CASSAPYLRQYF

D gene: TRBD1
V gene: TRBV11-2
clone size: -
J gene: TRBJ1-3
CDR3 DNA: TGTGCCAGCAGCTTAGATCTTGGACAGGCCTCTGGAAACACCATATATTTT
CDR3 protein: CASSLDLGQASGNTIYF

D gene: -
V gene: TRBV6-5
clone size: -
J gene: TRBJ1-5
CDR3 DNA: TGTGCCAGCAGTTACGGGGCCCGAAATCAGCCCCAGCATTTT
CDR3 protein: CASSYGARNQPQHF

D gene: TRBD2
V gene: TRBV4-1
clone size: -
J gene: TRBJ2-1
CDR3 DNA: TGCGCCAGCAGCCAAGATTTTTTAGCGGGGGGAGGCAATGAGCAGTTCTTC
CDR3 protein: CASSQDFLAGGGNEQFF

D gene: -
V gene: TRBV4-1
clone size: -
J gene: TRBJ1-2
CDR3 DNA: TGCGCCAGCAGCCAAGTTGCAGGCGCCTTGGGCTACACCTTC
CDR3 protein: CASSQVAGALGYTF

D gene: -
V gene: TRBV28
clone size: -
J gene: TRBJ1-1
CDR3 DNA: TGTGCCAGCAGGACAGCCCTGAACACTGAAGCTTTCTTT
CDR3 protein: CASRTALNTEAFF

D gene: TRBD2
V gene: TRBV2
clone size: -
J gene: TRBJ2-3
CDR3 DNA: TGTGCCACCGCCAGACTAGCAGGCACAGATACGCAGTATTTT
CDR3 protein: CATARLAGTDTQYF

D gene: -
V gene: TRBV5-1
clone size: -
J gene: TRBJ1-2
CDR3 DNA: TGCGCCAGCAGCTTGCAGGGTGGCGATTACTACACCTTC
CDR3 protein: CASSLQGGDYYTF

D gene: -
V gene: TRBV5-4
clone size: -
J gene: TRBJ1-2
CDR3 DNA: TGTGCCAGCAGCCCCGACAGGAGACCCTATGGCTACACCTTC
CDR3 protein: CASSPDRRPYGYTF

D gene: TRBD1
V gene: TRBV28
clone size: -
J gene: TRBJ2-7
CDR3 DNA: TGTGCCAGCAGTTTATGGGGGAACCGGGACAGGGTTCGACCCTACGAGCAGTACTTC
CDR3 protein: CASSLWGNRDRVRPYEQYF

D gene: TRBD1
V gene: TRBV29-1
clone size: few
J gene: TRBJ2-7
CDR3 DNA: TGCAGCGTTGATCTGACAGGGCACGAGCAGTACTTC
CDR3 protein: CSVDLTGHEQYF

D gene: TRBD1
V gene: TRBV6-1
clone size: -
J gene: TRBJ1-5
CDR3 DNA: TGTGCCAGCAGCGTAAACAGGGGGGTGGAGCCCCAGCATTTT
CDR3 protein: CASSVNRGVEPQHF

D gene: TRBD2
V gene: TRBV6-1
clone size: -
J gene: TRBJ2-3
CDR3 DNA: TGTGCCACCGAGCGGGATAGGAGGAATACGCAGTATTTT
CDR3 protein: CATERDRRNTQYF

D gene: -
V gene: TRBV6-1
clone size: -
J gene: TRBJ1-1
CDR3 DNA: TGTGCCAGCAGTCGAAGCCTGGGACAGAACACTGAAGCTTTCTTT
CDR3 protein: CASSRSLGQNTEAFF

D gene: TRBD1
V gene: TRBV4-3
clone size: -
J gene: TRBJ2-2
CDR3 DNA: TGCGCCAGCAGCCTCGGACAGGGGCTGAACACCGGGGAGCTGTTTTTT
CDR3 protein: CASSLGQGLNTGELFF

D gene: -
V gene: TRBV28
clone size: -
J gene: TRBJ2-1
CDR3 DNA: TGTGCCAGCCGGAGGGGGGGCGGATACAATGAGCAGTTCTTC
CDR3 protein: CASRRGGGYNEQFF

D gene: TRBD1
V gene: TRBV5-4
clone size: once
J gene: TRBJ2-5
CDR3 DNA: TGTGCCAGCAGCATGGACAGGGGGACCCAGTACTTC
CDR3 protein: CASSMDRGTQYF

D gene: -
V gene: TRBV23-1
clone size: -
J gene: TRBJ2-7
CDR3 DNA: TGCGCCAGCAGCACAGGAAGCTCCTACGAGCAGTACTTC
CDR3 protein: CASSTGSSYEQYF

D gene: -
V gene: TRBV7-9
clone size: -
J gene: TRBJ2-1
CDR3 DNA: TGTGCCAGCAGCTTAGTTGATGGCTCCCGTACATACAATGAGCAGTTCTTC
CDR3 protein: CASSLVDGSRTYNEQFF

D gene: -
V gene: TRBV28
clone size: few
J gene: TRBJ2-7
CDR3 DNA: TGTGCCAGCAGCTTGGATACCGGGACACCAGGGTACGAGCAGTACTTC
CDR3 protein: CASSLDTGTPGYEQYF